The subject of this entry is one T cell receptor (beta chain). TCRdb's copy holds only in-frame clones and misses some; the assay was immunoSEQ multiplex PCR. The profile shows hundreds of thousands of clones, more than 85% of them singletons. The data were taken from a study of blood T cell repertoires in COVID-19. Study-wide background: Whether acute or convalescent, the COVID-19 samples came from the United States, Italy and Spain. PBMCs, B-cell-depleted T cells, or T cells provided the cDNA or gDNA that made up the material.

Cohort assignment relied on participant-reported clinical history. Trimming removed 5 bases at V and 5 bases at J, with 10 bases between. CDR1 LNHDA and CDR2 SQIVND come from the germline V gene (reference sequence). The CDR3 has 13 amino acids. The receptor comes from a woman aged 25 to 39 who had recovered from COVID-19. The chain has TRBV19 and TRBJ1-5; D gene uncertain. Sequencing was performed on PBMCs or T cells enriched from blood (not recorded which). CDR3 in DNA: TGTGCCAGTAGTGTAGTCATTGATCAGCCCCAGCATTTT. Protein sequence: CASSVVIDQPQHF.